This T cell receptor (beta chain) was observed in a study of siplizumab effects on memory and regulatory T cells. Assaying covered 100,000 or so TCR templates per sample. The table came from immunoSEQ multiplex PCR; TCRdb's copy has only in-frame clones and leaves some out. The data hold roughly 80,000 clones, with over 80% observed a single time. Study-wide points: Of the alloreactive clones, only a minor fraction mapped to unstimulated subsets. Siplizumab brought about a significant reduction in alloreactive sequences traceable to unstimulated CD4+ memory cells. Memory cells seemed less diverse than naive T cells, which seemed major alloresponse contributors.

The CDR3 covers 12 residues. Trimming left V 6 bases short and J 2 bases short, with 6 bases between. CDR1 KGHSH and CDR2 LQKENI come from the germline V gene. A note on this clone: Its antigen remains unidentified.

The sequencing input was Tregs sorted from blood. The receptor comes from a human donor in good health. This rearrangement joins TRBV18 to TRBJ2-3; unclear D gene. The CDR3 loop is CASSSTTDTQYF. CDR3 bases: TGTGCCAGCTCTTCGACCACAGATACGCAGTATTTT.